This T cell receptor beta chain was documented in a study of T-cell reconstitution after alpha-beta-depleted transplantation in children. This CDR3 region has 18 residues. Germline V gene lookup returns CDR1 LGHNA and CDR2 YNFKEQ. The junction had 10 bases not matched to a gene; V was cut back by 2 bases and J by 9 bases. About this clonotype itself: Its antigen is not identified.

As it was prepared, the TCRbeta library received unique molecular identifiers. One entry per CDR3 protein, called by TCRdb with MiXCR from the PCR reads. The sample has 190,000 or so distinct CDR3 sequences, approximately 6% seen once. Study-wide results and caveats: Recipient T cells and thymic progenitors that survived gave rise to the high TCRbeta diversity observed at day 60 in some patients. About two months after transplant, alpha-beta T cells reportedly came from several hundred expanded graft clones.

This chain joins TRBV4-2 and TRBJ2-2; 15 bases map to TRBD2. Sequenced material: PBMCs, taken before TCRalphabeta/CD19-depleted stem cell transplant. This sequence originates from a girl younger than two with combined immunodeficiency, due to receive a stem cell transplant. CDR3 in DNA: TGTGCCAGCAGCCAACCGGGACTAGCGGGAGGAATGCTCCGGGAGCTGTTTTTT. Translating gives CASSQPGLAGGMLRELFF.